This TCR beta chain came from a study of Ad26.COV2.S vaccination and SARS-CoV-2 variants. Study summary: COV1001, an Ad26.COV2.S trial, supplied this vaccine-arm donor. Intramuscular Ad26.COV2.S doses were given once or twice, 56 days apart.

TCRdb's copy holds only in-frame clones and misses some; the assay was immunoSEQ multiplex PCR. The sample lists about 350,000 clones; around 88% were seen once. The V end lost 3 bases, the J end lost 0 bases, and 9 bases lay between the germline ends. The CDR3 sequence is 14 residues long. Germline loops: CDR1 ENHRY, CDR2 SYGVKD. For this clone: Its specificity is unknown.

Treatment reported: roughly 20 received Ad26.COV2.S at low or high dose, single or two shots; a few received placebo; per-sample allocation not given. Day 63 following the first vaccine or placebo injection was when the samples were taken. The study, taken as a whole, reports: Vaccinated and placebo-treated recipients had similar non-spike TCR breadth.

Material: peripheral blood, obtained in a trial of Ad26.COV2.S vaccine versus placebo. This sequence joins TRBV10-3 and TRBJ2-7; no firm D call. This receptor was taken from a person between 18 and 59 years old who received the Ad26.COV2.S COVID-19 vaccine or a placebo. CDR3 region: CAISELGVSYEQYF. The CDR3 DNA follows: TGTGCCATCAGTGAACTGGGTGTCTCCTACGAGCAGTACTTC.